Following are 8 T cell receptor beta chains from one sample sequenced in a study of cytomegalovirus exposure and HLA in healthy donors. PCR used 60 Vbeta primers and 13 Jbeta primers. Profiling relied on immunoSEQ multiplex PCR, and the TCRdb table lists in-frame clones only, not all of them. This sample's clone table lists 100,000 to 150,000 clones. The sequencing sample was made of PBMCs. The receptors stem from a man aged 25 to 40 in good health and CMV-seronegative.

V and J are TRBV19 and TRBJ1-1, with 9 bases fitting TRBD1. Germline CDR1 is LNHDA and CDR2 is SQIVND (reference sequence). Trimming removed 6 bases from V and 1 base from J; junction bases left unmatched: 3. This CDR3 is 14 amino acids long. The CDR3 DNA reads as TGTGCCAGTAGATTACAGGGGGCGAACACTGAAGCTTTCTTT. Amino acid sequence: CASRLQGANTEAFF.

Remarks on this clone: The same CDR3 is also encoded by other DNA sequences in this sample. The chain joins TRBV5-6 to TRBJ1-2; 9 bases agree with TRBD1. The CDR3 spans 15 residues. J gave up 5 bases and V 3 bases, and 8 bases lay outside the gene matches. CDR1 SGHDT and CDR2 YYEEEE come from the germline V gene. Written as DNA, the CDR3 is TGTGCCAGCAGCTCCCTGGACAGGGGTACTTATGGCTACACCTTC. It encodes CASSSLDRGTYGYTF. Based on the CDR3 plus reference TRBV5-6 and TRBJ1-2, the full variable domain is DAGVTQSPTHLIKTRGQQVTLRCSPKSGHDTVSWYQQALGQGPQFIFQYYEEEERQRGNFPDRFSGHQFPNYSSELNVNALLLGDSALYLCASSSLDRGTYGYTFGSGTRLTVV.

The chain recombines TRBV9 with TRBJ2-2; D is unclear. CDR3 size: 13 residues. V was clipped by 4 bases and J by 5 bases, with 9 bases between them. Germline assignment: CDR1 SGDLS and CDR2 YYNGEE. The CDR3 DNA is TGTGCCAGCAGCCCACAGAAAACCGGGGAGCTGTTTTTT. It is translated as CASSPQKTGELFF. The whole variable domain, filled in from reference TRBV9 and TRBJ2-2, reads DSGVTQTPKHLITATGQRVTLRCSPRSGDLSVYWYQQSLDQGLQFLIQYYNGEERAKGNILERFSAQQFPDLHSELNLSSLELGDSALYFCASSPQKTGELFFGEGSRLTVL.

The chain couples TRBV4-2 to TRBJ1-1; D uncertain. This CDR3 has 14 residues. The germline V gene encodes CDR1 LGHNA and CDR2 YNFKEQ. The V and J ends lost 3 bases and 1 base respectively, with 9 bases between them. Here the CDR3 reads CASSHRTPNTEAFF. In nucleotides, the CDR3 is TGTGCCAGCAGCCACAGAACACCGAACACTGAAGCTTTCTTT.

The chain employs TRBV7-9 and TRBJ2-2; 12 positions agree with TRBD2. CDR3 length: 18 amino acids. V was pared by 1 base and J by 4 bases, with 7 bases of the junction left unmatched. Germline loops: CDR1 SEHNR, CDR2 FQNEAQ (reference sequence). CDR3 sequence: CASSLGASGRGGTGELFF. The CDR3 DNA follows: TGTGCCAGCAGCTTAGGAGCTAGCGGGAGGGGCGGCACCGGGGAGCTGTTTTTT.

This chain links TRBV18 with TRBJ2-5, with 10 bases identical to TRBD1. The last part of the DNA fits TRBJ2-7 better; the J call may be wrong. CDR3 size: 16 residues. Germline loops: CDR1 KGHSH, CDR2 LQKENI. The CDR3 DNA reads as TGTGCCAGCTCACCAAAGGGACAGGGGACTTACTACGAGCAGTACTTC. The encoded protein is CASSPKGQGTYYEQYF.

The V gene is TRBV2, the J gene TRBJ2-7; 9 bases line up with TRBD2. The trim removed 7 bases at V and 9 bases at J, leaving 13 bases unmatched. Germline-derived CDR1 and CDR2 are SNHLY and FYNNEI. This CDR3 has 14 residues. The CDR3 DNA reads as TGTGCCAGCACTATCCCGGGACTAGCAGGTCGGCAGTACTTC. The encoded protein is CASTIPGLAGRQYF.

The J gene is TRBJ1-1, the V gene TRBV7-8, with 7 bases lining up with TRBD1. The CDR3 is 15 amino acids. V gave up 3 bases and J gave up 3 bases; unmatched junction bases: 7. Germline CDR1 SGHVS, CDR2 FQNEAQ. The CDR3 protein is CASSFLKGAHTEAFF. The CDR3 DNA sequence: TGTGCCAGCAGCTTCCTTAAGGGGGCTCACACTGAAGCTTTCTTT.